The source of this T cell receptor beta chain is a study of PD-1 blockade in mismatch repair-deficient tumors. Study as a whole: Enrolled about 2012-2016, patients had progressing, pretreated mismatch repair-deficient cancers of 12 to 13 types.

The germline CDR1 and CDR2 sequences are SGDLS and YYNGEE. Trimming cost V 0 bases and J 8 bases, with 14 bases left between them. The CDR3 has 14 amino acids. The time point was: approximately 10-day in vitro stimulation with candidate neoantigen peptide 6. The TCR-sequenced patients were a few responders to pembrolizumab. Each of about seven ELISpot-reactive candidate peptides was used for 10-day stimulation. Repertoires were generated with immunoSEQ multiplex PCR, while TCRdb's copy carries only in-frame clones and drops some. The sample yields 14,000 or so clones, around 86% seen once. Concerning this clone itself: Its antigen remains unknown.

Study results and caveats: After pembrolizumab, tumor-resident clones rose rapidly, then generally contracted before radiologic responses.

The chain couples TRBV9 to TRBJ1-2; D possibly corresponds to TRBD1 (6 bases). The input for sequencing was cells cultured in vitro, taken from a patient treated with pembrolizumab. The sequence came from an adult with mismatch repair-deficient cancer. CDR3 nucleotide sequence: TGTGCCAGCAGCGTAGGGGCAGGGGAGTCGGGCTACACCTTC. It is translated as CASSVGAGESGYTF.